A single sample gave rise to the 26 T cell receptor beta chains below, sequenced in a study of CD8+ T cells in alopecia areata. Extracted RNA was reverse transcribed into cDNA, the sequencing template. Assay used: immunoSEQ multiplex PCR; TCRdb lists only in-frame clones, some missing. Seen here are roughly 170,000 clones, approximately 59% observed once, and the top ten hold 14% to 15%. The sample in question was CD4+ T cells sorted from blood, obtained at week 0. The receptors originated from a human donor with alopecia areata.

In its sample, this clone was seen once. The chain combines TRBV7-8 with TRBJ1-6; 8 positions match TRBD1. This CDR3 is 14 amino acids long. Germline lookup yields CDR1 SGHVS and CDR2 FQNEAQ. The junction had 1 base not matched to a gene; V was cut back by 3 bases and J by 6 bases. This chain's CDR3 is CASSFGQGNSPLHF. In DNA, the CDR3 is TGTGCCAGCAGCTTTGGACAGGGTAATTCACCCCTCCACTTT.

The J gene is TRBJ2-2, the V gene TRBV7-2; TRBD1 agrees at 10 bases. CDR1 is SGHTA, CDR2 FQGNSA, per germline. Trimming cost V 7 bases and J 4 bases; bases outside gene matches: 12. The CDR3 totals 17 residues. This CDR3 is CASTPRDRGRTTGELFF. For the CDR3, the DNA is TGTGCCAGCACCCCCCGGGACAGGGGCCGGACCACCGGGGAGCTGTTTTTT.

The CDR3 spells CASGTDRQETQYF. The CDR3 nucleotides are TGCGCCAGTGGGACAGATCGCCAAGAGACCCAGTACTTC. The chain carries TRBV5-1 and TRBJ2-5; TRBD1 matches at 7 bases. From germline, CDR1 is SGHRS and CDR2 YFSETQ. V shed 8 bases, J shed 1 base, and the junction held 5 bases outside the gene matches. The CDR3 extends over 13 amino acids.

The chain carries TRBV4-1 and TRBJ2-5; TRBD2 agrees at 14 bases. Germline V CDR1 and CDR2: MGHRA, YSYEKL. The CDR3 totals 16 residues. V dropped 4 bases and J dropped 2; count of bases not matched to a gene: 3. This chain's CDR3 is CASSRGLAGVQETQYF. DNA of the CDR3: TGCGCCAGCAGCCGGGGACTAGCGGGGGTACAAGAGACCCAGTACTTC.

The rearrangement links TRBV9 to TRBJ1-6, with a tentative D call TRBD1 (6 bases). Trimming shortened V by 1 base and J by 10 bases, and 9 bases separated the two germline ends. The CDR3 covers 13 residues. Germline V gene sequence: CDR1 SGDLS, CDR2 YYNGEE. CDR3: CASSVTGRSPLHF. CDR3 bases: TGTGCCAGCAGCGTAACAGGGCGCTCACCCCTCCACTTT.

The genes are TRBV7-8 and TRBJ1-5, with 8 bases lining up with TRBD1. There are 15 residues in the CDR3. V lost 5 bases, J lost 2 bases, and 5 bases stayed unmatched. Germline CDR1 SGHVS, CDR2 FQNEAQ. The CDR3 spells CASSPSTGGNQPQHF. CDR3 coding DNA: TGTGCCAGCAGCCCATCGACAGGGGGCAATCAGCCCCAGCATTTT.

The rearrangement links TRBV10-1 to TRBJ1-6; TRBD1 agrees at 7 bases. V gave up 4 bases and J gave up 9 bases; unmatched junction bases: 6. Germline V gene data show CDR1 as WNHNN and CDR2 as SYGVQD (reference sequence). This CDR3 is 14 amino acids long. CDR3 protein: CASSGGQSGSPLHF. Here the CDR3 DNA reads TGCGCCAGCAGTGGGGGACAGAGTGGTTCACCCCTCCACTTT.

Worth noting for this clone: Other DNA sequences in this sample translate to the same CDR3. CDR3 protein: CAWSVRADTQYF. As DNA, the CDR3 is TGTGCCTGGAGTGTACGGGCAGATACGCAGTATTTT. This chain connects TRBV30 to TRBJ2-3; D is uncertain. Germline V lookup: CDR1 GTSNPN, CDR2 SVGIG (reference sequence). This CDR3 has 12 amino acids. V lost 0 bases, J lost 4 bases, and 5 bases lay in between.

This clone was seen a few times. This chain joins TRBV29-1 and TRBJ2-3; perhaps TRBD1 as D (5 bases). This CDR3 is built from 13 residues. V was cut by 6 bases and J by 4 bases, with 14 bases left in between. The germline V gene has CDR1 SQVTM and CDR2 ANQGSEA. CDR3 nucleotides: TGCAGCGTCGTGAGCCAGGGCCCAGATACGCAGTATTTT. Protein product: CSVVSQGPDTQYF.

This clone was seen once. The rearrangement uses TRBV15 and TRBJ1-4; D unresolved. Between the trimmed V and J ends, which lost 3 bases and 1 base, there was a span of 6 bases. Germline V lookup: CDR1 LNHNV, CDR2 YYDKDF (reference sequence). This CDR3 spans 14 amino acids. CDR3: CATSSGRTNEKLFF. The CDR3 DNA follows: TGTGCCACCAGCAGCGGCAGAACTAATGAAAAACTGTTTTTT. Drawing the rest from reference TRBV15 and TRBJ1-4, the complete variable domain is DAMVIQNPRYQVTQFGKPVTLSCSQTLNHNVMYWYQQKSSQAPKLLFHYYDKDFNNEADTPDNFQSRRPNTSFCFLDIRSPGLGDTAMYLCATSSGRTNEKLFFGSGTQLSVL.

The rearrangement uses TRBV30 and TRBJ1-4, with 10 nucleotides matching TRBD1. Germline CDR1 is GTSNPN and CDR2 is SVGIG (reference sequence). CDR3 length: 13 amino acids. The V and J ends lost 4 bases and 7 bases, in that order; junction bases with no gene match: 3. Written as DNA, the CDR3 is TGTGCCTGGAAGTGGGACAGGGGTGAAAAACTGTTTTTT. It specifies CAWKWDRGEKLFF.

This clone was counted only a few times. The chain is built from TRBV23-1 and TRBJ2-7, with a possible D match to TRBD2 (7 bases). TRBV23-1 has ORF status, its function being uncertain. V was shortened by 6 bases and J by 5 bases, with 14 bases between the two germline ends. The CDR3 is 13 residues long. CDR3 in amino acids: CASRRRGGDEQYF. The CDR3 nucleotides read TGCGCCAGCAGGAGGAGGGGGGGGGACGAGCAGTACTTC.

The V and J genes are TRBV7-8 and TRBJ1-4; possibly TRBD1 for D (5 bases). Trimming shortened V by 5 bases and J by 5 bases, and 12 bases separated the two germline ends. CDR1 is SGHVS, CDR2 FQNEAQ, per germline. The CDR3 contains 14 residues. This chain's CDR3 is CASSLLGANEKLFF. CDR3 nucleotides: TGTGCCAGCAGCCTTCTCGGGGCGAATGAAAAACTGTTTTTT.

V is TRBV14 and J is TRBJ2-5; D unresolved. V lost 3 bases, J lost 5 bases, and 16 bases lay in between. The CDR3 runs 15 residues. Germline-derived CDR1 and CDR2 are SGHDN and FVKESK. Written as DNA, the CDR3 is TGTGCCAGCAGCCACTCGGCAAGGCGGTTTGAGACCCAGTACTTC. It specifies CASSHSARRFETQYF.

The rearrangement links TRBV12-5 to TRBJ2-1, with 8 positions matching TRBD2. From germline, CDR1 is LGHNT and CDR2 FRNRAP. V lost 1 base, J lost 11 bases, and 7 bases stayed unmatched. This CDR3 region has 14 residues. Here the CDR3 DNA reads TGTGCTAGTGGTTTGGCCGGTGAGCGGGGGAAGCAGTTCTTC. Its protein product is CASGLAGERGKQFF. Full variable domain (outside the CDR3, taken from reference TRBV12-5 and TRBJ2-1): DARVTQTPRHKVTEMGQEVTMRCQPILGHNTVFWYRQTMMQGLELLAYFRNRAPLDDSGMPKDRFSAEMPDATLATLKIQPSEPRDSAVYFCASGLAGERGKQFFGPGTRLTVL.

V and J are TRBV10-3 and TRBJ2-7, with D tentatively TRBD1 (5 bases). V lost 3 bases and J 2 bases, leaving 5 bases between the germline ends. The CDR3 runs to 12 residues. Germline loops: CDR1 ENHRY, CDR2 SYGVKD. CDR3 loop: CAISDRAYEQYF. CDR3 nucleotide sequence: TGTGCCATCAGTGACAGGGCCTACGAGCAGTACTTC.

In this sample, this clone turned up a few times. This sequence joins TRBV7-2 and TRBJ2-5; possibly TRBD1 or TRBD2 for D (7 bases each). Per germline, CDR1 SGHTA and CDR2 FQGNSA. The CDR3 covers 13 residues. V dropped 2 bases and J dropped 9 bases, with 13 bases sitting between them. The CDR3 DNA reads as TGTGCCAGCAGCTTATCACAGGGGAGGGCCCAGTACTTC. It translates to CASSLSQGRAQYF.

The rearrangement links TRBV7-9 to TRBJ2-4; TRBD1 matches at 8 bases. This CDR3 region has 16 residues. The J segment lost 6 bases and the V segment lost 4 bases, leaving 11 bases of the junction unmatched. CDR1 SEHNR and CDR2 FQNEAQ come from the germline V gene (reference sequence). The CDR3 nucleotides are TGTGCCAGCAGCTCTCCCCGACAGGGGTTAGGAAACATTCAGTACTTC. It yields the protein CASSSPRQGLGNIQYF. Using reference TRBV7-9 and TRBJ2-4 for the parts outside the CDR3, the full variable domain is DTGVSQNPRHKITKRGQNVTFRCDPISEHNRLYWYRQTLGQGPEFLTYFQNEAQLEKSRLLSDRFSAERPKGSFSTLEIQRTEQGDSAMYLCASSSPRQGLGNIQYFGAGTRLSVL.

The chain carries TRBV15 and TRBJ2-3, with 10 bases matching TRBD1. With 1 base clipped from V and 6 bases from J, the junction kept 1 base outside the gene matches. The CDR3 consists of 14 residues. The germline gives CDR1 LNHNV, CDR2 YYDKDF (reference sequence). CDR3 DNA: TGTGCCACCAGCAGAGTGGACAGGGGGGATACGCAGTATTTT. This encodes CATSRVDRGDTQYF.

This clone came up once. The chain employs TRBV4-2 and TRBJ2-3; no clear D. Between the trimmed V and J ends, which lost 4 bases and 0 bases, there was a span of 2 bases. CDR3 size: 12 residues. From germline, CDR1 is LGHNA and CDR2 YNFKEQ. In DNA form, the CDR3 reads TGTGCCAGCAGCCTTAGCACAGATACGCAGTATTTT. Translated, it gives CASSLSTDTQYF.

The chain carries TRBV15 and TRBJ2-7, with 7 bases aligning to TRBD1. This CDR3 contains 15 residues. CDR1 is LNHNV and CDR2 is YYDKDF in the germline V gene (reference sequence). Trimming cost V 3 bases and J 0 bases; bases outside gene matches: 5. CDR3 nucleotide sequence: TGTGCCACCAGCAGGACAGGGCAGAGCTCCTACGAGCAGTACTTC. Its translation: CATSRTGQSSYEQYF. Complete variable domain (other parts from reference TRBV15 and TRBJ2-7): DAMVIQNPRYQVTQFGKPVTLSCSQTLNHNVMYWYQQKSSQAPKLLFHYYDKDFNNEADTPDNFQSRRPNTSFCFLDIRSPGLGDTAMYLCATSRTGQSSYEQYFGPGTRLTVT.

The chain combines TRBV11-3 with TRBJ2-3; TRBD1 aligns across 8 bases. The V gene end was trimmed by 5 bases and the J gene end by 5 bases; junction bases not matched to a gene: 9. The CDR3 consists of 15 residues. Looked up from germline, CDR1 is SGHNT and CDR2 is YENEEA. The CDR3 reads CASSLRQGRGDTQYF. The CDR3 nucleotides are TGTGCCAGCAGCCTGCGACAGGGGCGCGGAGATACGCAGTATTTT.

There are a few counts of this clone. V gene TRBV7-9 combines with J gene TRBJ2-7; D gene ambiguous. Germline CDR1 and CDR2: SEHNR and FQNEAQ (reference sequence). The CDR3 loop spans 11 amino acids. Trimming took off 2 bases at V and 6 bases at J, with 5 bases between the two ends. CDR3 sequence: CASSLFFEQYF. CDR3 coding DNA: TGTGCCAGCAGCTTATTCTTCGAGCAGTACTTC. The full variable domain, with the rest looked up from reference TRBV7-9 and TRBJ2-7, is DTGVSQNPRHKITKRGQNVTFRCDPISEHNRLYWYRQTLGQGPEFLTYFQNEAQLEKSRLLSDRFSAERPKGSFSTLEIQRTEQGDSAMYLCASSLFFEQYFGPGTRLTVT.

This clone was seen only a few times. The V gene is TRBV19, the J gene TRBJ2-6; D is ambiguous. V lost 8 bases to trimming and J lost 4 bases, with 6 bases between them. The CDR3 runs to 12 residues. The germline V gene has CDR1 LNHDA and CDR2 SQIVND (reference sequence). CDR3 coding DNA: TGTGCCAGTCGGGTCGGGGCCAACGTCCTGACTTTC. Translated, it gives CASRVGANVLTF.

The V gene is TRBV6-5, the J gene TRBJ1-3; tentatively, D is TRBD1 (6 bases). The germline CDR1 and CDR2 sequences are MNHEY and SVGAGI. This CDR3 has 15 amino acids. V was shortened by 6 bases and J by 0 bases, with 12 bases between the two germline ends. The CDR3 protein is CASRGGRNSGNTIYF. Written as DNA, the CDR3 is TGTGCCAGCAGGGGGGGGCGAAACTCTGGAAACACCATATATTTT.

This clone was seen a few times. The chain carries TRBV6-6 and TRBJ2-7; perhaps TRBD1 as D (6 bases). The CDR3 runs to 11 residues. The V gene lost 6 bases and the J gene lost 7 bases, with 10 bases spanning the gap. In germline, CDR1 is MNHNY, CDR2 SVGAGI (reference sequence). The CDR3 DNA follows: TGTGCCAGCAGCGCGGACAGTGAGCAGTACTTC. Translating gives CASSADSEQYF.